The rows below give T cell receptor beta chains drawn from one sample of a study of OX40 agonist ivuxolimab in advanced cancers. Here immunoSEQ multiplex PCR was the method, and the copy in TCRdb shows in-frame clones only, minus some. The sample carries around 25,000 clones, approximately 80% recorded once. Sample: CD4+ or CD8+ T cells sorted from blood, taken in a trial of the OX40 agonist ivuxolimab. These receptors were obtained from an adult with an advanced solid tumor such as melanoma, head and neck, liver or kidney cancer. The CDR3 runs from the conserved cysteine through the conserved F or W. D genes are given only for firm matches. Size values are once, few and many counts, or a class for expanded clones, and some rows have none.

j_call v_call d_call clone_size cdr3_nt cdr3_aa
TRBJ2-1 TRBV27 TRBD2 once TGTGCCAGCAGTTTAGTCCCCTTAGCGGGAGGGCCGGGCAATGAGCAGTTCTTC CASSLVPLAGGPGNEQFF
TRBJ1-5 TRBV5-8 . . TGTGCCAGCAGCTTGGGGGATAGTAGCAATCAGCCCCAGCATTTT CASSLGDSSNQPQHF
TRBJ2-7 TRBV19 . . TGTGCCAGTAGTATAGATTGGACTAAATCCTACGAGCAGTACTTC CASSIDWTKSYEQYF
TRBJ1-1 TRBV11-2 . . TGTGCCAGCAGCTTCAAGATTTTGAACACTGAAGCTTTCTTT CASSFKILNTEAFF
TRBJ1-4 TRBV9 . . TGTGCCAGCAGCCCCAGGGGCGCAGGCGAAAAACTGTTTTTT CASSPRGAGEKLFF
TRBJ1-1 TRBV19 . . TGTGCCAGTAGCCTGACAGCGAACACTGAAGCTTTCTTT CASSLTANTEAFF
TRBJ2-7 TRBV7-2 . . TGTGCCAGCAGCTTACTGGCAGGGGATCTATACGAGCAGTACTTC CASSLLAGDLYEQYF
TRBJ2-7 TRBV11-2 . . TGTGCCAGCAGCTTACCTGGAGGGGACCCCTACTACGAGCAGTACTTC CASSLPGGDPYYEQYF
TRBJ2-3 TRBV4-1 . . TGCGCCAGCAGCCAGACCCACAGTACGGGAACAGATACGCAGTATTTT CASSQTHSTGTDTQYF
TRBJ1-1 TRBV9 . . TGTGCCAGCAGCGTAGCCAGGGCCTCTGAAGCTTTCTTT CASSVARASEAFF
TRBJ2-7 TRBV27 TRBD2 . TGTGCCAGCAGTTTGGGGACTAGCGGCTACGAGCAGTACTTC CASSLGTSGYEQYF
TRBJ2-7 TRBV4-3 . . TGCGCCAGCAGCCAATTTTCAGCGTCCTACGAGCAGTACTTC CASSQFSASYEQYF
TRBJ2-7 TRBV6-6 TRBD2 . TGTGCCAGCCAAAGCGGGGGTACTCACTACGAGCAGTACTTC CASQSGGTHYEQYF
TRBJ2-3 TRBV2 TRBD1 . TGTGCCAGCAGTGAAGGCGAGGGGGCCACAGATACGCAGTATTTT CASSEGEGATDTQYF
TRBJ1-5 TRBV6-5 . . TGTGCCAGCAGTGCAAAGGGGGTCGGGCAGCCCCAGCATTTT CASSAKGVGQPQHF
TRBJ2-1 TRBV19 TRBD2 once TGTGCCAGTAGTATCTTTTCTAGCGGGAGTAATGAGCAGTTCTTC CASSIFSSGSNEQFF
TRBJ2-1 TRBV7-3 . . TGTGCCAGCAGCATAGGGTTGAATGAGCAGTTCTTC CASSIGLNEQFF
TRBJ1-2 TRBV4-3 TRBD1 . TGCGCCAGCAGCGACAGACAGGGGCCCTATGGCTACACCTTC CASSDRQGPYGYTF
TRBJ2-7 TRBV2 . . TGTGCCAGCTTTCATTCCGGGGAGGGGGCGAGGTACGAGCAGTACTTC CASFHSGEGARYEQYF
TRBJ2-7 TRBV7-9 TRBD2 . TGTGCCAGCAGCACAGGACTAGCGGTATTCTACGAGCAGTACTTC CASSTGLAVFYEQYF
TRBJ2-3 TRBV13 TRBD2 . TGTGCCAGCAGCCAGGGACTAGCGGGGGCCTTAAGCACAGATACGCAGTATTTT CASSQGLAGALSTDTQYF
TRBJ2-1 TRBV9 TRBD2 . TGTGCCAGCAGCGTAGGCGGGGGGGTTTACAATGAGCAGTTCTTC CASSVGGGVYNEQFF
TRBJ2-1 TRBV28 . once TGTGCCAGCAGTTTTCGGGGGCCCGTAAAATACAATGAGCAGTTCTTC CASSFRGPVKYNEQFF
TRBJ2-7 TRBV11-2 . . TGTGCCAGCAGCCAGAACCCCGGGTACGAGCAGTACTTC CASSQNPGYEQYF
TRBJ2-7 TRBV7-2 . . TGTGCCAGCAGCCGAGACACAGGGCGCAACTACGAGCAGTACTTC CASSRDTGRNYEQYF
TRBJ2-5 TRBV9 TRBD2 . TGTGCCAGCAGCGTATGGGCGGGGGGGCCCCAAGAGACCCAGTACTTC CASSVWAGGPQETQYF
TRBJ2-3 TRBV6-5 TRBD1 . TGTGCCAGCAGTTTAGGACAGGGCAGTGGGACAGATACGCAGTATTTT CASSLGQGSGTDTQYF
TRBJ1-3 TRBV7-9 . . TGTGCCGTTGTAGGCATCAACACCATATATTTT CAVVGINTIYF
TRBJ1-5 TRBV19 TRBD1 . TGTGCCAGTAAAGCGGGACAGCTCCATCAGCCCCAGCATTTT CASKAGQLHQPQHF
TRBJ2-7 TRBV10-2 TRBD2 . TGCGCCAGCAGTGAGCTGAGACTAGCGCCGTGGGAGCAGTACTTC CASSELRLAPWEQYF
TRBJ1-2 TRBV19 TRBD1 once TGTGCCAGTAGTATCAGGGGGACTAACTATGGCTACACCTTC CASSIRGTNYGYTF
TRBJ1-4 TRBV5-1 TRBD1 medium-sized TGCGCCAGCAGCAAGGGACAGGAGATCGAAAAACTGTTTTTT CASSKGQEIEKLFF
TRBJ1-5 TRBV19 . . TGTGCCAGTAGTCCCCGTATGAGCAATCAGCCCCAGCATTTT CASSPRMSNQPQHF
TRBJ2-7 TRBV5-4 . . TGTGCCAGCAGCTCGGGGACCTACGAGCAGTACTTC CASSSGTYEQYF
TRBJ1-2 TRBV4-2 . medium-sized TGTGCCAGCAGCCAAGATTGGCAGGGTGGCTACACCTTC CASSQDWQGGYTF
TRBJ2-1 TRBV6-6 . . TGTGCCAGCAGTTACAGCCCCGTAATAGATGAGCAGTTCTTC CASSYSPVIDEQFF
TRBJ2-7 TRBV28 . . TGTGCCAGCAGTCCCGGCTACGAGCAGTACTTC CASSPGYEQYF
TRBJ2-1 TRBV11-2 . . TGTGCCAGCAGCTTAAATGGCCACAATGAGCAGTTCTTC CASSLNGHNEQFF
TRBJ1-5 TRBV9 TRBD1 once TGTGCCATATCGGACAGGCTAAATCAGCCCCAGCATTTT CAISDRLNQPQHF
TRBJ2-7 TRBV29-1 TRBD1 . TGCAGCGTGATGACGACAGGGAGCTCCTACGAGCAGTACTTC CSVMTTGSSYEQYF
TRBJ2-7 TRBV7-9 . . TGTGCCAGCAGCTCACCGCTGTCCCGGGGGGAGCAGTACTTC CASSSPLSRGEQYF
TRBJ2-3 TRBV6-1 . once TGTGCCATGAACAGGGCCGGCACAGATACGCAGTATTTT CAMNRAGTDTQYF
TRBJ1-3 TRBV25-1 . once TGTGCCAGCAGTGATACCGCGGGGTCTGGAAACACCATATATTTT CASSDTAGSGNTIYF
TRBJ2-5 TRBV27 . . TGTGCCAGCAGCCCCGTTGTGGGAGCCCAAGAGACCCAGTACTTC CASSPVVGAQETQYF
TRBJ2-5 TRBV14 . . TGTGCCAGCAGCCAAGAACTCGGGCCCTCTTGGGAGACCCAGTACTTC CASSQELGPSWETQYF
TRBJ2-7 TRBV27 . . TGTGCCAGCAGTTTACGAATCCCTGACTTCTTCAGGTACGAGCAGTACTTC CASSLRIPDFFRYEQYF
TRBJ2-7 TRBV2 . once TGTGCCAGCAGGCTCCTAGCGGGACAGGTCCCCTACGAGCAGTACTTC CASRLLAGQVPYEQYF
TRBJ1-1 TRBV6-1 . . TGTGCCAGCACCCCTTACCTTAGGGACACTGAAGCTTTCTTT CASTPYLRDTEAFF
TRBJ2-3 TRBV9 TRBD2 . TGTGCCAGCAGCCCCCGCGGGGGGAGCAGCGATACGCAGTATTTT CASSPRGGSSDTQYF
TRBJ2-1 TRBV4-1 TRBD1 . TGCGCCAGCAGCCAACCCGGGACAGGGGGTAATGGGGCCGAGCAGTTCTTC CASSQPGTGGNGAEQFF
TRBJ1-6 TRBV14 . . TGTGCCAGCAGCCAAGGGAGCCGGGACAATTCACCCCTCCACTTT CASSQGSRDNSPLHF